The 17 T cell receptor beta chains presented below share a single source sample, sequenced in a study of OX40 agonist ivuxolimab in advanced cancers. Clones were read by immunoSEQ multiplex PCR, and TCRdb kept only the in-frame ones, dropping some. The data hold about 77,000 clones, with 90% to 95% observed a single time. The sample here was CD4+ or CD8+ T cells sorted from blood, taken in a trial of the OX40 agonist ivuxolimab. Every receptor here comes from an adult with an advanced solid tumor such as melanoma, head and neck, liver or kidney cancer.

The chain carries TRBV5-5 and TRBJ2-5, with D possibly matching TRBD1 (5 bases). Germline V CDR1 and CDR2: SGHKS, YYEKEE (reference sequence). CDR3 length: 17 amino acids. The V gene lost 2 bases and the J gene lost 4 bases, with 21 bases spanning the gap. For the CDR3, the DNA is TGTGCCAGCAGCTTACTTCAGGGCAGTGTTTCGGGAGAGACCCAGTACTTC. Translating gives CASSLLQGSVSGETQYF.

The chain recombines TRBV28 with TRBJ2-4; D is ambiguous. V was pared by 7 bases and J by 0 bases, with 13 bases between. This CDR3 region has 15 residues. Germline values: CDR1 MDHEN, CDR2 SYDVKM. DNA for the CDR3: TGTGCCAGCACCGGTATTTCTTTAGCCAAAAACATTCAGTACTTC. It codes for CASTGISLAKNIQYF.

The genes are TRBV5-1 and TRBJ1-3; TRBD1 might be the D (6 bases). Germline-derived CDR1 and CDR2 are SGHRS and YFSETQ. The V gene lost 0 bases and the J gene lost 4 bases, with 11 bases spanning the gap. The CDR3 contains 15 residues. This chain's CDR3 is CASSLAQGDGNTIYF. The CDR3 nucleotides read TGCGCCAGCAGCTTGGCACAGGGTGACGGAAACACCATATATTTT. Combining the CDR3 with reference TRBV5-1 and TRBJ1-3 gives the whole variable domain KAGVTQTPRYLIKTRGQQVTLSCSPISGHRSVSWYQQTPGQGLQFLFEYFSETQRNKGNFPGRFSGRQFSNSRSEMNVSTLELGDSALYLCASSLAQGDGNTIYFGEGSWLTVV.

The chain is built from TRBV2 and TRBJ2-1; no reliable D call. Trimming removed 7 bases from V and 6 bases from J, with 4 bases in between. The CDR3 sequence is 10 residues long. Germline V gene lookup returns CDR1 SNHLY and CDR2 FYNNEI. The CDR3 DNA follows: TGTGCCAGCAAAAGCAATGAGCAGTTCTTC. As protein: CASKSNEQFF.

The gene calls are TRBV7-2 and TRBJ2-3, with a tentative D call TRBD2 (6 bases). In germline, CDR1 is SGHTA, CDR2 FQGNSA. V was cut by 3 bases and J by 6 bases, with 7 bases left in between. This CDR3 comprises 12 residues. Here the CDR3 DNA reads TGTGCCAGCAGCTTCCGGGGGGATACGCAGTATTTT. It yields the protein CASSFRGDTQYF.

This clone appeared a single time. The genes are TRBV27 and TRBJ2-5, with unresolved D. V was clipped by 8 bases and J by 5 bases, with 6 bases between them. CDR1 is MNHEY, CDR2 SMNVEV, per germline (reference sequence). This CDR3 is built from 10 residues. CDR3 protein: CASGYETQYF. CDR3 nucleotide sequence: TGTGCCAGCGGCTACGAGACCCAGTACTTC.

This clone was seen once. The rearrangement joins TRBV20-1 to TRBJ2-5, with D unresolved. The V gene's germline CDR1 is DFQATT and CDR2 SNEGSKA (reference sequence). V shed 2 bases and J shed 4 bases, with 2 bases lying between them. The CDR3 is 10 residues long. CDR3 loop: CSARRETQYF. CDR3 in DNA: TGCAGTGCTAGACGAGAGACCCAGTACTTC.

The chain has TRBV28 and TRBJ2-3; 8 nucleotides align to TRBD1. In germline, CDR1 is MDHEN, CDR2 SYDVKM. J gave up 7 bases and V 2 bases, and 5 bases lay outside the gene matches. The CDR3 spans 14 residues. CDR3 sequence (DNA): TGTGCCAGCAGTTTACAGGGGGCGAGGAATACGCAGTATTTT. It is translated as CASSLQGARNTQYF. Complete variable domain (other parts from reference TRBV28 and TRBJ2-3): DVKVTQSSRYLVKRTGEKVFLECVQDMDHENMFWYRQDPGLGLRLIYFSYDVKMKEKGDIPEGYSVSREKKERFSLILESASTNQTSMYLCASSLQGARNTQYFGPGTRLTVL.

V gene TRBV5-8 combines with J gene TRBJ2-3, with 7 bases identical to TRBD1. This CDR3 has 14 residues. V shed 5 bases and J 2 bases; nucleotides not matched to a gene: 5. CDR1 and CDR2 from the germline V gene are SGHTS and YDEGEE. CDR3 nucleotides: TGTGCCAGCAGAACCGGGACAGACACAGATACGCAGTATTTT. Amino acids: CASRTGTDTDTQYF.

The chain uses TRBV28 and TRBJ2-1; no firm D call. The germline V gene has CDR1 MDHEN and CDR2 SYDVKM. The V end was cut by 8 bases, the J end by 5 bases, with 16 bases between. The CDR3 covers 14 residues. Here the CDR3 reads CASQNPGANNEQFF. For the CDR3, the DNA is TGTGCCAGCCAAAACCCCGGAGCCAACAATGAGCAGTTCTTC.

The J gene is TRBJ2-5, the V gene TRBV5-1; D gene unclear. Germline CDR1 and CDR2: SGHRS and YFSETQ. This CDR3 has 14 amino acids. Trimming pared 4 bases from V and 1 base from J, leaving 11 bases between. The CDR3 reads CASSGARPQETQYF. In DNA, the CDR3 is TGCGCCAGCAGCGGAGCACGTCCCCAAGAGACCCAGTACTTC.

The chain carries TRBV28 and TRBJ1-6, with D possibly being TRBD1 (5 bases). Trimming took off 2 bases at V and 8 bases at J, with 10 bases between the two ends. This CDR3 has 14 residues. Germline lookup yields CDR1 MDHEN and CDR2 SYDVKM. The CDR3 sequence: CASSLGQGHSPLHF. The CDR3 nucleotides read TGTGCCAGCAGTTTAGGGCAGGGACATTCACCCCTCCACTTT.

The rearrangement uses TRBV5-4 and TRBJ2-5; the D is unclear. Germline CDR1 and CDR2: SGHNT and YYREEE (reference sequence). The CDR3 has 13 amino acids. V was trimmed by 3 bases and J by 1 base, leaving 7 bases between them. The CDR3 bases are TGTGCCAGCAGCTCACCGGGCCAAGAGACCCAGTACTTC. Translation: CASSSPGQETQYF. The full variable domain, completed using reference TRBV5-4 and TRBJ2-5, is ETGVTQSPTHLIKTRGQQVTLRCSSQSGHNTVSWYQQALGQGPQFIFQYYREEENGRGNFPPRFSGLQFPNYSSELNVNALELDDSALYLCASSSPGQETQYFGPGTRLLVL.

The rearrangement joins TRBV25-1 to TRBJ1-2, with 8 bases aligning to TRBD1. The CDR3 is 15 amino acids. V dropped 8 bases and J dropped 4; count of bases not matched to a gene: 12. Germline lookup yields CDR1 MGHDK and CDR2 SYGVNS. This CDR3 is CASSFPETGVYGYTF. The CDR3 DNA sequence: TGTGCCAGCTCTTTTCCCGAGACAGGGGTCTATGGCTACACCTTC.

The V and J genes are TRBV19 and TRBJ2-7, with D possibly TRBD2 on 6 matching bases. CDR1 is LNHDA and CDR2 is SQIVND in the germline V gene (reference sequence). Trimming removed 6 bases from V and 0 bases from J, with 21 bases in between. The CDR3 loop spans 17 amino acids. DNA of the CDR3: TGTGCCAGTAGCGGCGGGACCGGTCCTAGGAGCTCCTACGAGCAGTACTTC. This codes for CASSGGTGPRSSYEQYF.

The J gene is TRBJ2-7, the V gene TRBV14, with D unclear. Trimming took off 2 bases at V and 6 bases at J, with 11 bases between the two ends. CDR1 is SGHDN, CDR2 FVKESK, per germline. This CDR3 region has 13 residues. CDR3 bases: TGTGCCAGCAGCCAACGCGTCAGATTCGAGCAGTACTTC. Encoded protein: CASSQRVRFEQYF. Supplemented by reference TRBV14 and TRBJ2-7, the full variable domain reads EAGVTQFPSHSVIEKGQTVTLRCDPISGHDNLYWYRRVMGKEIKFLLHFVKESKQDESGMPNNRFLAERTGGTYSTLKVQPAELEDSGVYFCASSQRVRFEQYFGPGTRLTVT.

V and J are TRBV7-3 and TRBJ2-6, with D unresolved. Per the germline V gene, CDR1 is SGHTA and CDR2 is FQGTGA. This CDR3 has 15 amino acids. Between the trimmed V and J ends, which lost 3 bases and 4 bases, there was a span of 10 bases. CDR3 nucleotides: TGTGCCAGCAGCTTGACCAGCGACGGGGCCAACGTCCTGACTTTC. Translation: CASSLTSDGANVLTF.